The sequence of this T cell receptor (beta chain) was determined in a study of shared clonotypes between healthy human individuals. Study as a whole: The people who gave samples were two women and three men aged 18 to 49.

The protocol was immunoSEQ multiplex PCR, while the TCRdb copy is restricted to in-frame clones and leaves out a portion. Counted here are roughly 640,000 clones, 97% occurring once; the ten biggest clones make up about 0.06%. Germline loops: CDR1 MNHEY, CDR2 SVGAGI. Trimming removed 1 base from V and 1 base from J, with 4 bases in between. This CDR3 contains 14 residues. The origin of this receptor is a woman under 40 in good health. This sequence joins TRBV6-5 and TRBJ2-2; D gene ambiguous. The specimen sequenced was naive CD4+ T cells sorted from blood. The subset was: CD45RA+ positively selected. DNA for the CDR3: TGTGCCAGCAGTTACTGGCAGAACACCGGGGAGCTGTTTTTT. It encodes CASSYWQNTGELFF.